Listed below are T cell receptor beta chains from one sample, sequenced in a study of shared clonotypes between healthy human individuals. Only in-frame clones appear in the TCRdb table, and some are missing; sequencing was by immunoSEQ multiplex PCR. The sample comprises fewer than 600,000 clones, about 80% of which are singletons, and 12% rests with the top ten. What was sequenced was PBMCs. These receptors all stem from a woman between 40 and 50 years old in good health. Some clones in this sample may be carry-over from other donors' samples. Both conserved end residues are part of each CDR3. The order of the fields is D gene, clone size, V gene, J gene, CDR3 DNA, CDR3 protein. D genes are given only for firm matches. Not every row has a clone size; where given, it reads once, few, many or a size class.

>.|.|TRBV7-8|TRBJ1-4
TGTGCCAGCAGCTTAGTTCGAGTGGGGGGCGTGAATGAAAAACTGTTTTTT
CASSLVRVGGVNEKLFF
>TRBD2|.|TRBV2|TRBJ2-1
TGTGCCAGCAGTGCACCGGGACAATTTATAGCGGGAGGGCGGGATGAGCAGTTCTTC
CASSAPGQFIAGGRDEQFF
>.|.|TRBV30|TRBJ2-2
TGTGCCTGGAGTGTTTATGAGGGGAACACCGGGGAGCTGTTTTTT
CAWSVYEGNTGELFF
>TRBD1|.|TRBV7-6|TRBJ1-6
TGTGCCAGCAGCCCTACCCCGGGACAGGGGAATTCACCCCTCCACTTT
CASSPTPGQGNSPLHF
>.|.|TRBV5-6|TRBJ2-7
TGTGCCAGCAGCTCAGGGTTGGGCTACGAGCAGTACTTC
CASSSGLGYEQYF
>.|.|TRBV4-3|TRBJ2-2
TGCGCCAGCAGCCAAGATTTAGGCCGGGAGCTGTTTTTT
CASSQDLGRELFF
>.|few|TRBV30|TRBJ1-3
TGTGCCTGGACACAGGGTTGGAACACCATATATTTT
CAWTQGWNTIYF
>.|.|TRBV6-5|TRBJ2-3
TGTGCCAGCAGTTCCTCTTTAGCGGCAAGCACAGATACGCAGTATTTT
CASSSSLAASTDTQYF
>.|.|TRBV28|TRBJ1-3
TGTGCCAGCAGTTTATTAGTCAGCTCTGGAAACACCATATATTTT
CASSLLVSSGNTIYF
>.|many|TRBV2|TRBJ1-5
TGTGCCAGCAAGAGGGACAGCAATCAGCCCCAGCATTTT
CASKRDSNQPQHF
>.|.|TRBV2|TRBJ1-2
TGTGCCAGCAGTGAAACTGGCCTTAGGGGCTACACCTTC
CASSETGLRGYTF
>.|.|TRBV18|TRBJ1-5
TGTGCCAGCAGGTCCACCGACAGCCTCAATCAGCCCCAGCATTTT
CASRSTDSLNQPQHF
>.|.|TRBV5-1|TRBJ2-7
TGCGCCAGCAGCTCGGACAGTACCTCCTACGAGCAGTACTTC
CASSSDSTSYEQYF
>.|.|TRBV28|TRBJ2-1
TGTGCCAGCAGTTTATGGGGATACAATGAGCAGTTCTTC
CASSLWGYNEQFF
>TRBD2|.|TRBV19|TRBJ2-7
TGTGCCAGTAGTATAGCCTCGGGGGGGCCTCTAACCTACGAGCAGTACTTC
CASSIASGGPLTYEQYF
>TRBD2|few|TRBV6-4|TRBJ2-2
TGTGCCAGCAGTGAGACTAGCGGGAACACCGGGGAGCTGTTTTTT
CASSETSGNTGELFF
>.|.|TRBV4-3|TRBJ1-1
TGCGCCAGCAGCCAAGATTCGGACGGTGACACTGAAGCTTTCTTT
CASSQDSDGDTEAFF